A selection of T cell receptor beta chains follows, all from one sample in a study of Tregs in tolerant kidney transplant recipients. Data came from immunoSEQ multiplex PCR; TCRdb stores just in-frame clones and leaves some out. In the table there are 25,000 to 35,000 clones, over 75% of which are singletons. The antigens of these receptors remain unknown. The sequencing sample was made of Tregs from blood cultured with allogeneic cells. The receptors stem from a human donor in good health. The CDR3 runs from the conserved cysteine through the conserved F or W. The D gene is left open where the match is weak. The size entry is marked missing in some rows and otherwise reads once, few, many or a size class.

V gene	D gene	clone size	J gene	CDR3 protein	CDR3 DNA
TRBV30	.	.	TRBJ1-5	CAWSDSNQPQHF	TGTGCCTGGAGTGATAGCAATCAGCCCCAGCATTTT
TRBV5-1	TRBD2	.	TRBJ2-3	CASSLVFGLAGRSTDTQYF	TGCGCCAGCAGCTTGGTGTTCGGACTAGCGGGACGTAGCACAGATACGCAGTATTTT
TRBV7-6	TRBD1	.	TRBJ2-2	CASSPWTGGESGELFF	TGTGCCAGCAGCCCCTGGACAGGGGGCGAGTCCGGGGAGCTGTTTTTT
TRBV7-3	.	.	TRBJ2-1	CASSLQGGDEQFF	TGTGCCAGCAGCTTGCAGGGGGGCGATGAGCAGTTCTTC
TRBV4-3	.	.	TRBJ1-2	CASSQDLGRQDGYTF	TGCGCCAGCAGCCAAGATCTGGGCAGGCAGGATGGCTACACCTTC
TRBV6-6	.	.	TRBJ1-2	CASSPRDGYGYTF	TGTGCCAGCAGTCCCCGGGACGGCTATGGCTACACCTTC
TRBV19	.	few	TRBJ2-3	CASSQGTDTQYF	TGTGCCAGTAGTCAGGGTACAGATACGCAGTATTTT
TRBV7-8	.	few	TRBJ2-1	CASSQPPVGLPGEQFF	TGTGCCAGCAGCCAACCCCCCGTCGGACTACCAGGTGAGCAGTTCTTC
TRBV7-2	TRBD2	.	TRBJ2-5	CASSLGLAGWLETQYF	TGTGCCAGCAGCCTAGGACTAGCGGGGTGGCTGGAGACCCAGTACTTC
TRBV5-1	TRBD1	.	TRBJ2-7	CASSQAGQGYEQYF	TGCGCCAGCAGCCAGGCGGGACAGGGCTACGAGCAGTACTTC
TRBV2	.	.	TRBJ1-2	CASSDRKRPWNGYTF	TGTGCCAGCAGTGACAGGAAGAGACCCTGGAATGGCTACACCTTC
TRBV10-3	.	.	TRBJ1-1	CAPPRLGPCPEAFF	TGTGCCCCCCCCCGTCTCGGCCCCTGCCCTGAAGCTTTCTTT
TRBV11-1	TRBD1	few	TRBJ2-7	CASSARDRVYEQYF	TGTGCCAGCAGCGCCCGGGACAGGGTCTACGAGCAGTACTTC
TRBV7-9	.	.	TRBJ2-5	CASSFRAQETQYF	TGTGCCAGCAGCTTTCGGGCACAAGAGACCCAGTACTTC
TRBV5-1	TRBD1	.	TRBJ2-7	CASSLGGTGHEQYF	TGCGCCAGCAGCTTGGGGGGGACAGGGCACGAGCAGTACTTC
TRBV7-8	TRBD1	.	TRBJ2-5	CASSSGTGGRETQYF	TGTGCCAGCAGCTCCGGGACAGGGGGCCGAGAGACCCAGTACTTC
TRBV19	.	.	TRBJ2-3	CATKKAAGARTVTDTQYF	TGTGCCACCAAGAAGGCGGCGGGGGCTCGAACCGTCACAGATACGCAGTATTTT
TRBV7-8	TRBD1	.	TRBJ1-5	CASSSLIAGQGLYQPQHF	TGTGCCAGCAGCTCCCTTATCGCGGGACAGGGGCTCTATCAGCCCCAGCATTTT
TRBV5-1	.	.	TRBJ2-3	CASSSGGTQYF	TGCGCCAGCAGCTCTGGGGGTACGCAGTATTTT
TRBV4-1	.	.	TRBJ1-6	CASSQESRGGSPLHF	TGCGCCAGCAGCCAAGAATCCAGGGGAGGTTCACCCCTCCACTTT
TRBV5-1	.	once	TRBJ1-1	CASAEGTEAFF	TGCGCCAGCGCGGAGGGCACTGAAGCTTTCTTT
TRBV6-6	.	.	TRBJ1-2	CASKPTTIYGYTF	TGTGCCAGCAAACCGACAACGATCTATGGCTACACCTTC
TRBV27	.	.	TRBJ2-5	CASCPLVGAVKTQYF	TGTGCCAGCTGCCCTCTCGTAGGGGCAGTGAAGACCCAGTACTTC
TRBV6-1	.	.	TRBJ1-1	CASTILEGDTEAFF	TGTGCCAGCACCATCTTAGAGGGGGACACTGAAGCTTTCTTT
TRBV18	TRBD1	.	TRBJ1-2	CASSPGTGKVYGYTF	TGTGCCAGCTCACCCGGGACAGGGAAGGTCTATGGCTACACCTTC
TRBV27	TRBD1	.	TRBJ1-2	CASSRRTGENYGYTF	TGTGCCAGCAGTCGCCGGACAGGGGAGAACTATGGCTACACCTTC
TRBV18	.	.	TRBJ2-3	CASSPVVRVDTQYF	TGTGCCAGCTCACCCGTGGTTCGGGTTGATACGCAGTATTTT